These T cell receptor beta chains were read from a single sample in a study of graft-versus-host responses after intestinal transplantation. Only in-frame clones appear in the TCRdb table, and some are missing; sequencing was by immunoSEQ multiplex PCR. The data show about 96,000 clones, about 93% seen once. Their antigen targets remain unknown. The material sequenced was unstimulated CD4+ T cells sorted from spleen or lymph node cells, taken before intestinal transplant. The receptor set was obtained from a human donor who received an intestinal transplant. The CDR3 runs from the conserved cysteine through the conserved F or W. Size is omitted from some rows. Given values are once, few, many or a class for expanded clones.

V: TRBV7-9
size: .
J: TRBJ2-5
CDR3: CASSRQGETQYF

V: TRBV19
size: .
J: TRBJ1-6
CDR3: CASSTPRQGDNSPLHF

V: TRBV30
size: .
J: TRBJ2-3
CDR3: CAWTPSGLSLQYF

V: TRBV6-1
size: .
J: TRBJ2-1
CDR3: CASILREGYNEQFF

V: TRBV6-6
size: once
J: TRBJ2-5
CDR3: CATRLAGVGRETQYF

V: TRBV11-3
size: .
J: TRBJ2-1
CDR3: CASSSRTPPGVQFF

V: TRBV28
size: .
J: TRBJ2-1
CDR3: CASSLGGAYNEQFF

V: TRBV5-1
size: .
J: TRBJ2-1
CDR3: CASSLVQASYNEQFF

V: TRBV7-9
size: .
J: TRBJ1-3
CDR3: CASSHYSRSGNTIYF

V: TRBV18
size: .
J: TRBJ2-5
CDR3: CASSPYQETQYF

V: TRBV7-6
size: .
J: TRBJ2-7
CDR3: CASTSGSTSEQYF

V: TRBV4-3
size: .
J: TRBJ1-2
CDR3: CASSQDSTGGLNYGYTF

V: TRBV21-1
size: .
J: TRBJ2-7
CDR3: CASSKDIGSYEQYF

V: TRBV6-1
size: .
J: TRBJ1-6
CDR3: CASSELTGGRSPLHF

V: TRBV5-4
size: .
J: TRBJ1-2
CDR3: CASSPGQGVVGYTF

V: TRBV5-1
size: .
J: TRBJ2-7
CDR3: CASSLSSGRSYEQYF

V: TRBV18
size: .
J: TRBJ2-7
CDR3: CASSIRDTYEQYF

V: TRBV28
size: .
J: TRBJ1-5
CDR3: CASSALARGSGNQPQHF

V: TRBV7-9
size: once
J: TRBJ2-5
CDR3: CASSLALTSIQETQYF

V: TRBV9
size: .
J: TRBJ2-3
CDR3: CASSGVADSSTDTQYF

V: TRBV9
size: .
J: TRBJ2-1
CDR3: CASSVIAGGVSYNEQFF

V: TRBV6-1
size: few
J: TRBJ2-1
CDR3: CASRLSGGAYNEQFF

V: TRBV6-5
size: .
J: TRBJ1-2
CDR3: CASSRDRGYGYTF

V: TRBV11-2
size: .
J: TRBJ2-5
CDR3: CASSPRQLIQETQYF

V: TRBV7-2
size: .
J: TRBJ2-7
CDR3: CASRDGRADEQYF